This is a list of T cell receptor beta chains from one sample in a study of blood T cell repertoires in COVID-19. Produced via immunoSEQ multiplex PCR; TCRdb's table is partial and in-frame only. The sample includes approximately 270,000 clones, roughly 86% of them seen just once. The sample was PBMCs or T cells enriched from blood (not recorded which). The receptors were gathered from a woman aged 55-69 years who had recovered from COVID-19. The CDR3 runs from the conserved cysteine through the conserved F or W. A D gene is named only where the DNA matches it firmly. Where a row states a size, it is once, few, many or the class of an expanded clone; other rows omit it.

j_call v_call d_call clone_size cdr3_nt cdr3_aa
TRBJ2-2 TRBV13 . . TGTGCCAGCAGCTTAGGCGGAGGTAACGCTGCCACCGGGGAGCTGTTTTTT CASSLGGGNAATGELFF
TRBJ1-5 TRBV29-1 TRBD1 . TGCAGCCCTAACCATTGGCGAGACAGGGTGGGGGGGCCCCAGCATTTT CSPNHWRDRVGGPQHF
TRBJ2-1 TRBV6-5 TRBD1 . TGTGCCAGCCCTGGACAGGGGGTGAATGAGCAGTTCTTC CASPGQGVNEQFF
TRBJ2-1 TRBV2 . . TGTGCCAGCAGCACCCGGGACATGAACTACAATGAGCAGTTCTTC CASSTRDMNYNEQFF
TRBJ1-2 TRBV2 . . TGTGCCAGCGCCTTGACAGGTCGGTATGGCTACACCTTC CASALTGRYGYTF
TRBJ2-5 TRBV5-1 . . TGCGCCAGCAGCTCCCTGGACAGTCCGGAGGAGACCCAGTACTTC CASSSLDSPEETQYF
TRBJ1-2 TRBV5-1 TRBD1 . TGCGCCAGCAGCTCGGGACAGGAAGATGGCTACACCTTC CASSSGQEDGYTF
TRBJ1-5 TRBV27 . . TGTGCCAGCAGTTCTCTCCTTAGCAATCAGCCCCAGCATTTT CASSSLLSNQPQHF
TRBJ1-1 TRBV6-1 TRBD1 few TGTGCCAGCAGTGAAATGGACAGGGTAGGGACTGAAGCTTTCTTT CASSEMDRVGTEAFF
TRBJ2-1 TRBV5-4 . once TGTGCCAGCCGGAGGGACAGCTCCTACAATGAGCAGTTCTTC CASRRDSSYNEQFF
TRBJ2-7 TRBV29-1 . . TGCAGCGTTGACGGGGTGGGTCCGTACGAGCAGTACTTC CSVDGVGPYEQYF
TRBJ1-1 TRBV9 . . TGTGCCAGCAGCGCCCCCGGGGTATCGGCGAACACTGAAGCTTTCTTT CASSAPGVSANTEAFF
TRBJ1-2 TRBV7-9 . once TGTGCCAGCAGCTTAGCCGGGGGAGGGAACTATGGCTACACCTTC CASSLAGGGNYGYTF
TRBJ1-1 TRBV5-1 . . TGCGCCAGCAGCTTTAGAGACACTGAAGCTTTCTTT CASSFRDTEAFF
TRBJ1-1 TRBV18 . . TGTGCCAGCTCACTCATGGACAGTGTAATACTCCAGAACACTGAAGCTTTCTTT CASSLMDSVILQNTEAFF
TRBJ2-1 TRBV6-5 TRBD2 . TGTGCCAGCAGGGGGGAGGTAGCGGGGCACAATGAGCAGTTCTTC CASRGEVAGHNEQFF
TRBJ1-1 TRBV5-1 TRBD1 . TGCGCCAGCAGCTCTCAAGGGGGCCGGGCTGAAGCTTTCTTT CASSSQGGRAEAFF
TRBJ2-5 TRBV5-1 TRBD1 . TGCGCCAGCAGCCCATCGACAGGGGGCGCAGAAGAGACCCAGTACTTC CASSPSTGGAEETQYF
TRBJ2-3 TRBV29-1 . . TGCAGCGGACGGGACATCTGGCTAACAGGGACGCAGTATTTT CSGRDIWLTGTQYF
TRBJ2-7 TRBV14 . . TGTGCCAGCAGCCAAGTCAGGGGCGCTACCTACGAGCAGTACTTC CASSQVRGATYEQYF
TRBJ2-3 TRBV5-1 . . TGCGCCAGCAGCTTGGCCGTACACCCTAGCACAGATACGCAGTATTTT CASSLAVHPSTDTQYF
TRBJ1-2 TRBV7-9 . . TGTGCCAGCAGCTTAGGAACAGAGTTTGGCTACACCTTC CASSLGTEFGYTF
TRBJ2-7 TRBV27 TRBD1 . TGTGCCAGCAGTTTAGGGCCAGGGGGCGAGCAGTACTTC CASSLGPGGEQYF
TRBJ2-1 TRBV3-1/TRBV3-2 TRBD2 . TGTGCCAGCAGCCTCTTAGCGGGGGGGCAGGATGAGCAGTTCTTC CASSLLAGGQDEQFF
TRBJ2-2 TRBV7-3 . . TGTGCCAGCAGCCCCCCGAGGGCAGGAGCGAACACCGGGGAGCTGTTTTTT CASSPPRAGANTGELFF
TRBJ2-1 TRBV21-1 . once TGTGCCAGCAGCAAAGCGCCTTCTAGGAAGACTTACAATGAGCAGTTCTTC CASSKAPSRKTYNEQFF
TRBJ2-7 TRBV7-2 . few TGTGCCAGCAGCCTAACGTACAGGGAGCGCGAGCAGTACTTC CASSLTYREREQYF
TRBJ2-1 TRBV7-3 . once TGTGCCAGCAGTCGTAACAGGCACAATGAGCAGTTCTTC CASSRNRHNEQFF
TRBJ1-2 TRBV7-9 TRBD1 . TGTGCCAGCAGCTTTAACCCATTACAGGGGAGACCTAACTATGGCTACACCTTC CASSFNPLQGRPNYGYTF
TRBJ2-1 TRBV20-1 TRBD2 . TGCAGTGCTAGTGGCCCTACTAGCGGGAGCGTCGATGAGCAGTTCTTC CSASGPTSGSVDEQFF
TRBJ2-1 TRBV3-1/TRBV3-2 TRBD2 . TGTGCCAGCAGCCAAGCGGGCGGGGGGCCTGACAATGAGCAGTTCTTC CASSQAGGGPDNEQFF
TRBJ1-1 TRBV14 . . TGTGCCAGCAGCCTATCAGTCTTTGACACTGAAGCTTTCTTT CASSLSVFDTEAFF
TRBJ1-3 TRBV2 . . TGTGCCAGCATCACCCCGACAGCCTTCTCTGGAAACACCATATATTTT CASITPTAFSGNTIYF
TRBJ1-6 TRBV14 . . TGTGCCAGCAGCCTTCGGACAGCCTCACCCCTCCACTTT CASSLRTASPLHF
TRBJ2-3 TRBV19 TRBD2 . TGTGCCAGTAACACATTTTATGGGACGGGAGGGACAGATACGCAGTATTTT CASNTFYGTGGTDTQYF
TRBJ1-5 TRBV7-2 . . TGTGCCAGCAGCTTAAGGTTGGTCAGCGCGAGGAGCAATCAGCCCCAGCATTTT CASSLRLVSARSNQPQHF
TRBJ2-1 TRBV30 . . TGTGCCTGGACACAGTACAATGAGCAGTTCTTC CAWTQYNEQFF
TRBJ1-2 TRBV28 . . TGTGCCACCCGGGGGGTAAACTATGGCTACACCTTC CATRGVNYGYTF
TRBJ2-3 TRBV6-1 TRBD2 . TGTGCCAGCAGTGAAGCCGGACTAGCGGGGGGTTATACGCAGTATTTT CASSEAGLAGGYTQYF
TRBJ1-1 TRBV5-1 . . TGCGCCAGCAGCTTGCAGGGGAACACTGAAGCTTTCTTT CASSLQGNTEAFF
TRBJ1-2 TRBV3-1/TRBV3-2 . . TGTGCCAGCAGCCAAGTGGGGCAGGGGGGCTACACCTTC CASSQVGQGGYTF
TRBJ2-7 TRBV28 TRBD2 . TGTGCCAGCACCTTAGCGGGAGGTAACGAGCAGTACTTC CASTLAGGNEQYF
TRBJ1-1 TRBV25-1 TRBD1 once TGTGCCAGCAGTGGTTGGACAGGGGGAAGTGCTGAAGCTTTCTTT CASSGWTGGSAEAFF
TRBJ1-2 TRBV6-5 TRBD1 . TGTGCCAGCAGTAGACAGGGACAAGCTAACTATGGCTACACCTTC CASSRQGQANYGYTF
TRBJ1-1 TRBV6-5 TRBD1 . TGTGCCAGCAGTTCACAGGGGGCAGCGAACACTGAAGCTTTCTTT CASSSQGAANTEAFF
TRBJ1-2 TRBV25-1 . . TGTGCCAGCAGTACGGGATACTATGGCTACACCTTC CASSTGYYGYTF
TRBJ2-7 TRBV6-6 . once TGTGCCAGCAGTCCGGGTCCTTCCTCCTCCTACGAGCAGTACTTC CASSPGPSSSYEQYF
TRBJ2-7 TRBV28 . . TGTGCCAGCAGCCCTACAGTTCTCTCCTACGAGCAGTACTTC CASSPTVLSYEQYF
TRBJ2-1 TRBV19 . . TGTGCCAGTAGTATAGCTAGCGCGCCCGGTGAGCAGTTCTTC CASSIASAPGEQFF
TRBJ1-4 TRBV4-2 . . TGTGCCAGCAGCCACCCTTACAGGGTAACCCGGGGCTCGGTACGGACTAATGAAAAACTGTTTTTT CASSHPYRVTRGSVRTNEKLFF
TRBJ2-1 TRBV28 TRBD2 . TGTGCCAGCAGTTTCTGGCGGGAGTTTGAGCAGTTCTTC CASSFWREFEQFF
TRBJ1-5 TRBV2 . . TGTGCCAGCAGTTCTCAGGTGGCGGGTCAGCCCCAGCATTTT CASSSQVAGQPQHF
TRBJ2-5 TRBV19 . . TGTGCCAGTAGTATCTCTAGCGCCCAAGAGACCCAGTACTTC CASSISSAQETQYF